These 26 T cell receptor beta chains were all obtained from the same sample, sequenced in a study of CD4 T cells in relation to SARS-CoV-2 and coronaviruses. Sequenced by immunoSEQ multiplex PCR; TCRdb stores in-frame clones only, minus some. Of over 10,000 clones in the sample, around 80% are singletons; the top ten hold about 12%. The unexposed donors gave CD4+ T cells in 2011-2018, prior to COVID-19. CD4+ T cells were isolated from the cells after around 10 days of culture. These receptors are not linked to any known antigen. Source material: CD4+ T cells from PBMCs, cultured in vitro. Receptors originate from a human donor in good health.

The chain recombines TRBV6-1 with TRBJ1-5; tentatively, D is TRBD1 (5 bases). Trimming removed 2 bases at V and 3 bases at J, with 11 bases between. Germline V gene sequence: CDR1 MNHNS, CDR2 SASEGT. This CDR3 spans 15 amino acids. The CDR3 coding sequence is TGTGCCAGCAGTGAAATCGGCAGGGTCAATCAGCCCCAGCATTTT. It yields the protein CASSEIGRVNQPQHF.

The gene calls are TRBV11-2 and TRBJ1-5; TRBD1 agrees at 7 bases. The CDR3 sequence is 14 residues long. The trim removed 5 bases at V and 4 bases at J, leaving 5 bases unmatched. CDR1 and CDR2 from the germline V gene are SGHAT and FQNNGV. The CDR3 bases are TGTGCCAGCAGCCAAGCAGGGGGTAATCAGCCCCAGCATTTT. Its protein product is CASSQAGGNQPQHF.

This sequence joins TRBV4-3 and TRBJ2-7; D perhaps matches TRBD1 (5 bases). V lost 5 bases and J lost 4, with 18 bases in between. Germline V gene data show CDR1 as LGHNA and CDR2 as YSLEER. The CDR3 consists of 15 residues. The CDR3 loop is CASSRQYSPIYEQYF. CDR3 sequence (DNA): TGCGCCAGCAGCAGACAGTACAGTCCGATTTACGAGCAGTACTTC.

The CDR3 sequence: CASSLTIRTAYNEKLFF. As DNA, the CDR3 is TGTGCCAGCAGCTTAACCATCCGGACGGCCTATAATGAAAAACTGTTTTTT. The chain couples TRBV7-6 to TRBJ1-4, with unresolved D. The CDR3 extends over 17 amino acids. The ends were cut back, 2 bases at V and 4 bases at J, with 17 bases in the middle. CDR1 SGHVS and CDR2 FNYEAQ come from the germline V gene. Based on the CDR3 plus reference TRBV7-6 and TRBJ1-4, the full variable domain is GAGVSQSPRYKVTKRGQDVALRCDPISGHVSLYWYRQALGQGPEFLTYFNYEAQQDKSGLPNDRFSAERPEGSISTLTIQRTEQRDSAMYRCASSLTIRTAYNEKLFFGSGTQLSVL.

This clone was picked up one time. The chain combines TRBV21-1 with TRBJ2-3; TRBD1 is the table's D call and was not checked against the DNA. TRBV21-1 is assigned pseudogene status. The CDR3 sequence is 15 residues long. CDR3 amino acids: CASSSRTGGTDTQYF. CDR3 in DNA: TGTGCCAGCAGCTCCCGGACAGGGGGAACAGATACGCAGTATTTT.

The rearrangement uses TRBV5-1 and TRBJ2-1, with TRBD2 identical over 9 bases. Germline V gene lookup returns CDR1 SGHRS and CDR2 YFSETQ. Trimming at V came to 7 bases and at J to 1 base, leaving 12 bases not matched to a gene. The CDR3 has 17 amino acids. For the CDR3, the DNA is TGCGCCAGCTCGGGGGGAGCGGGGGGTCCGTCCTACAATGAGCAGTTCTTC. Encoded protein: CASSGGAGGPSYNEQFF.

The chain links TRBV18 to TRBJ2-7; tentative D call: TRBD1 (6 bases). This CDR3 comprises 16 residues. Germline values: CDR1 KGHSH, CDR2 LQKENI. Trimming shortened V by 0 bases and J by 3 bases, and 15 bases separated the two germline ends. The CDR3 reads CASSPPAGDILYEQYF. The DNA of the CDR3 is TGTGCCAGCTCACCACCCGCAGGGGACATTCTCTACGAGCAGTACTTC.

V and J are TRBV7-2 and TRBJ2-2; D is undetermined. CDR1 and CDR2 (germline): SGHTA, FQGNSA. The CDR3 contains 15 residues. The V and J ends lost 2 bases and 2 bases respectively, with 9 bases between them. CDR3 sequence reads: CASSLRAGNTGELFF. The CDR3 DNA reads TGTGCCAGCAGCTTAAGGGCAGGCAACACCGGGGAGCTGTTTTTT.

The J gene is TRBJ2-7, the V gene TRBV6-6; TRBD1 agrees at 9 bases. The junction had 7 bases not matched to a gene; V was cut back by 2 bases and J by 2 bases. Looked up from germline, CDR1 is MNHNY and CDR2 is SVGAGI (reference sequence). The CDR3 is made up of 16 amino acids. The DNA of the CDR3 is TGTGCCAGCAGTTACCTGGGACAGGGTAGGACCTACGAGCAGTACTTC. As protein: CASSYLGQGRTYEQYF.

Here the CDR3 DNA reads TGTGCCAGCAGCTTTGGGCCCACGGGCACTGAAGCTTTCTTT. Encoded protein: CASSFGPTGTEAFF. The chain carries TRBV7-2 and TRBJ1-1; D not certain. The CDR3 has 14 amino acids. Germline CDR1 is SGHTA and CDR2 is FQGNSA. With 3 bases removed from V and 4 bases from J, the gap between germline ends came to 12 bases.

This chain uses TRBV5-1 with TRBJ2-3, with a possible D match to TRBD2 (5 bases). Trimming left V 6 bases short and J 6 bases short, with 20 bases between. In germline, CDR1 is SGHRS, CDR2 YFSETQ. The CDR3 contains 15 residues. The CDR3 nucleotides read TGCGCCAGCACCCCGAGGGCGGGCCGCGGGGATACGCAGTATTTT. Amino acid sequence: CASTPRAGRGDTQYF.

The gene calls are TRBV7-2 and TRBJ1-6; tentatively, D is TRBD1 (5 bases). From germline, CDR1 is SGHTA and CDR2 FQGNSA. Trimming took 7 bases from V and 6 from J, leaving 22 bases between them. This CDR3 comprises 17 residues. DNA of the CDR3: TGTGCCAGCACCCCGCGAGGGGTGGATAGGCGTAATTCACCCCTCCACTTT. Protein sequence: CASTPRGVDRRNSPLHF.

V is TRBV19 and J is TRBJ1-5; TRBD1 aligns across 11 bases. V shed 5 bases and J 6 bases; nucleotides not matched to a gene: 9. CDR3 size: 16 residues. Germline V gene lookup returns CDR1 LNHDA and CDR2 SQIVND (reference sequence). The CDR3 sequence is CASSYSGQGGSQPQHF. CDR3 DNA: TGTGCCAGTAGTTATTCGGGACAGGGGGGTTCTCAGCCCCAGCATTTT. Together with reference TRBV19 and TRBJ1-5, the CDR3 gives the full variable domain: DGGITQSPKYLFRKEGQNVTLSCEQNLNHDAMYWYRQDPGQGLRLIYYSQIVNDFQKGDIAEGYSVSREKKESFPLTVTSAQKNPTAFYLCASSYSGQGGSQPQHFGDGTRLSIL.

The rearrangement joins TRBV19 to TRBJ1-1; D possibly corresponds to TRBD1 (6 bases). There are 15 residues in the CDR3. V shed 6 bases and J shed 2 bases, with 16 bases lying between them. Per the germline V gene, CDR1 is LNHDA and CDR2 is SQIVND (reference sequence). The CDR3 loop is CASRLSWDTNTEAFF. As DNA, the CDR3 is TGTGCCAGTAGGCTTTCTTGGGACACTAACACTGAAGCTTTCTTT.

This clone was seen only once. This chain joins TRBV4-1 and TRBJ2-6; 8 bases align to TRBD1. The V and J ends lost 0 bases and 0 bases, in that order; junction bases with no gene match: 13. The germline CDR1 and CDR2 sequences are MGHRA and YSYEKL. There are 21 residues in the CDR3. CDR3 sequence reads: CASSQDGQGASTHSGANVLTF. The DNA of the CDR3 is TGCGCCAGCAGCCAAGACGGACAGGGAGCCAGTACCCACTCTGGGGCCAACGTCCTGACTTTC.

This clone was seen only a few times. The chain has TRBV12-5 and TRBJ1-5; D gene uncertain. The V and J ends lost 6 bases and 8 bases respectively, with 8 bases between them. Germline V gene lookup returns CDR1 LGHNT and CDR2 FRNRAP. This CDR3 is built from 11 residues. The CDR3 here is CASGVAEPQHF. For the CDR3, the DNA is TGTGCTAGTGGGGTGGCGGAGCCCCAGCATTTT.

The chain couples TRBV6-1 to TRBJ1-6, with a tentative D call TRBD1 (5 bases). The CDR3 runs to 11 residues. V dropped 2 bases and J dropped 17 bases, with 10 bases sitting between them. Germline V lookup: CDR1 MNHNS, CDR2 SASEGT. The CDR3 is CASSELGAVHF. The CDR3 DNA reads TGTGCCAGCAGTGAATTAGGGGCGGTCCACTTT.

V and J are TRBV5-1 and TRBJ1-3, with D maybe TRBD1 (5 bases). This CDR3 contains 15 residues. Germline assignment: CDR1 SGHRS and CDR2 YFSETQ. V was cut by 5 bases and J by 0 bases, with 12 bases left in between. CDR3 region: CASRDQGPSGNTIYF. The CDR3 coding sequence is TGCGCCAGCAGAGATCAGGGTCCCTCTGGAAACACCATATATTTT.

The chain carries TRBV19 and TRBJ1-5; D call uncertain. The CDR3 runs 13 residues. Trimming took off 4 bases at V and 2 bases at J, with 6 bases between the two ends. Germline V gene data show CDR1 as LNHDA and CDR2 as SQIVND (reference sequence). DNA of the CDR3: TGTGCCAGTAGTAATCGGGGCAATCAGCCCCAGCATTTT. This sequence encodes CASSNRGNQPQHF.

The gene calls are TRBV7-2 and TRBJ2-1; 9 bases map to TRBD2. CDR1 and CDR2 from the germline V gene are SGHTA and FQGNSA. CDR3 length: 16 residues. With V trimmed by 1 base and J by 5 bases, 6 bases remained unmatched. For the CDR3, the DNA is TGTGCCAGCAGCTTAGTAAGCCTAGCGGGACACAATGAGCAGTTCTTC. Translated, it gives CASSLVSLAGHNEQFF. Looking up the rest from reference TRBV7-2 and TRBJ2-1 gives the full variable domain: GAGVSQSPSNKVTEKGKDVELRCDPISGHTALYWYRQSLGQGLEFLIYFQGNSAPDKSGLPSDRFSAERTGGSVSTLTIQRTQQEDSAVYLCASSLVSLAGHNEQFFGPGTRLTVL.

The chain links TRBV7-2 to TRBJ2-1; tentatively, D is TRBD1 (5 bases). The CDR3 runs to 12 residues. Trimming left V 8 bases short and J 7 bases short, with 12 bases between. The V gene's germline CDR1 is SGHTA and CDR2 FQGNSA. The CDR3, as DNA: TGTGCCAGCCGCCTGACAGAGAATGAGCAGTTCTTC. This encodes CASRLTENEQFF.

This clone was counted between two and nine times. V is TRBV11-2 and J is TRBJ1-6; D is unresolved. The CDR3 is 17 residues long. Trimming took off 6 bases at V and 0 bases at J, with 15 bases between the two ends. Germline assignment: CDR1 SGHAT and CDR2 FQNNGV. CDR3 amino acids: CASRNPYASSYNSPLHF. The CDR3 nucleotides read TGTGCCAGCAGGAACCCGTACGCCAGCTCCTATAATTCACCCCTCCACTTT.

The chain is built from TRBV2 and TRBJ2-3; either TRBD1 or TRBD2 may supply D (6 bases each). Trimming removed 7 bases from V and 3 bases from J, with 14 bases in between. The germline V gene has CDR1 SNHLY and CDR2 FYNNEI. This CDR3 region has 14 residues. CDR3 bases: TGTGCCAGCACAAGGGGGGCCGTGACAGATACGCAGTATTTT. It codes for CASTRGAVTDTQYF. The full variable domain, completed using reference TRBV2 and TRBJ2-3, is EPEVTQTPSHQVTQMGQEVILRCVPISNHLYFYWYRQILGQKVEFLVSFYNNEISEKSEIFDDQFSVERPDGSNFTLKIRSTKLEDSAMYFCASTRGAVTDTQYFGPGTRLTVL.

This clone was recorded once. Here the CDR3 DNA reads TGTGCCAGCAGCTTAGTTGGGACTAGCGGAAGGGGGGAGACCCAGTACTTC. It codes for CASSLVGTSGRGETQYF. V and J are TRBV7-2 and TRBJ2-5; 11 bases agree with TRBD2. The CDR3 is 17 residues long. Germline V gene lookup returns CDR1 SGHTA and CDR2 FQGNSA. Trimming took 1 base from V and 5 from J; bases not matched to a gene: 9. Complete variable domain (other parts from reference TRBV7-2 and TRBJ2-5): GAGVSQSPSNKVTEKGKDVELRCDPISGHTALYWYRQSLGQGLEFLIYFQGNSAPDKSGLPSDRFSAERTGGSVSTLTIQRTQQEDSAVYLCASSLVGTSGRGETQYFGPGTRLLVL.

The V and J genes are TRBV27 and TRBJ2-4, with 11 nucleotides matching TRBD1. The CDR3 totals 16 residues. CDR1 and CDR2 from the germline V gene are MNHEY and SMNVEV (reference sequence). Trimming took 4 bases from V and 2 from J; bases not matched to a gene: 4. The chain's CDR3 is CASSSRTGGTKNIQYF. The CDR3 coding sequence is TGTGCCAGCAGTTCGCGGACAGGGGGCACCAAAAACATTCAGTACTTC.

This clone was seen more than once but under ten times. This chain connects TRBV6-5 to TRBJ2-7; 12 bases fit TRBD2. V lost 6 bases, J lost 4 bases, and 4 bases stayed unmatched. The CDR3 is 14 residues long. Germline V lookup: CDR1 MNHEY, CDR2 SVGAGI. The CDR3 DNA reads as TGTGCCAGCAGGGAGACTAGCGGGGGTTACGAGCAGTACTTC. Protein: CASRETSGGYEQYF.